The clone carrying this T cell receptor beta chain was detected once. The antigen is undetermined. The source of the sample is a study of shared clonotypes between healthy human individuals. An approximately 200 ng quantity of DNA, some 30,000 T cell genomes, went into the sorted-subset replicate PCRs. The repertoire was sequenced with immunoSEQ multiplex PCR; TCRdb's copy has only in-frame clones and lacks some. This sample yields about 1,500,000 clones, of which approximately 97% are seen a single time; about 1% belongs to the top ten. In germline, CDR1 is MNHNS, CDR2 SASEGT. The CDR3 contains 18 residues. Trimming took off 2 bases at V and 0 bases at J, with 17 bases between the two ends. Study conclusions and caveats: Blood was the only sampled material, and tissue repertoires likely differ. Naive subsets generally exceeded memory subsets in estimated richness. Lower generation probabilities were found for non-shared clonotypes than for those shared by all four donors.

What was sequenced was naive CD4+ T cells sorted from blood. This sample's subset: CD45RA+ positively selected. This sequence originates from a man aged 25-45 years in good health. This rearrangement joins TRBV6-1 to TRBJ2-1, with TRBD2 as a possible D gene (5 bases). This chain's CDR3 is CASSEWDYSASSYNEQFF. In DNA, the CDR3 is TGTGCCAGCAGTGAATGGGATTATAGCGCCAGCTCCTACAATGAGCAGTTCTTC.